This entry describes one T cell receptor (beta chain). Its antigen is as yet unknown. The data stem from a study of radiotherapy plus CTLA-4 blockade in lung cancer. Study context: Objective response rate was around 20%; disease control rate, about 31%. Study conclusions and caveats: Reports state that early shifts in blood T cell clones, with interferon-beta, best predicted response. After treatment with radiotherapy plus ipilimumab, TCR clones that came from the tumor expanded in blood.

Clones were read by immunoSEQ multiplex PCR, and TCRdb kept only the in-frame ones, dropping some. This sample carries tens of thousands of clones, over 65% of them seen once, and the ten largest clones take 3.5% to 4%. The germline V gene encodes CDR1 SGHRS and CDR2 YFSETQ. CDR3 length equals 14 residues. The ends were cut back, 3 bases at V and 2 bases at J, with 8 bases in the middle. Participants had chemo-refractory metastatic non-small-cell lung cancer and were treated with focal radiation plus ipilimumab CTLA-4 blockade. The chain links TRBV5-1 to TRBJ2-2; D unresolved. This sequence originates from a human donor with non-small cell lung cancer who had a partial response to radiotherapy plus ipilimumab. The sequenced sample was peripheral blood, obtained from a patient treated with radiotherapy plus ipilimumab. The CDR3 here is CASSSQKNTGELFF. The CDR3 region has the DNA TGCGCCAGCAGCTCGCAGAAAAACACCGGGGAGCTGTTTTTT. Full variable domain (outside the CDR3, taken from reference TRBV5-1 and TRBJ2-2): KAGVTQTPRYLIKTRGQQVTLSCSPISGHRSVSWYQQTPGQGLQFLFEYFSETQRNKGNFPGRFSGRQFSNSRSEMNVSTLELGDSALYLCASSSQKNTGELFFGEGSRLTVL.